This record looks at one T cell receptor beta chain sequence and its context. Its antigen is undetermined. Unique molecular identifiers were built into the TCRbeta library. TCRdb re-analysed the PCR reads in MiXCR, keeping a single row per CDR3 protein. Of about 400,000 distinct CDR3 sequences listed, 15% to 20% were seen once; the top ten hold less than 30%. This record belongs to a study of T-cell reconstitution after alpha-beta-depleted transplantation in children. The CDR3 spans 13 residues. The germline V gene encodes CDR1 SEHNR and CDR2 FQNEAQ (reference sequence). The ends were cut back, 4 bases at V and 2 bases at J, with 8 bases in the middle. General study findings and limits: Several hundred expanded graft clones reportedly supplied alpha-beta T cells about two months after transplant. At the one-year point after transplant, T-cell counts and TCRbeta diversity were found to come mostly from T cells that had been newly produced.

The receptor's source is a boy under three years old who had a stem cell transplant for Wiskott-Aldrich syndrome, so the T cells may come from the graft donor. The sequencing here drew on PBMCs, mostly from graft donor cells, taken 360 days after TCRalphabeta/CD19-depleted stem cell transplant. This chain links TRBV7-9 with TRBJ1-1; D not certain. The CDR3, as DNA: TGTGCCAGCAGCTCAGACTTTAACACTGAAGCTTTCTTT. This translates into CASSSDFNTEAFF.